This T cell receptor (beta chain) derives from a study of shared clonotypes between healthy human individuals. As processed by the authors: Junction-only sequences without quality scores came from ImmunoSEQ, so filtering differed. Clones were read by immunoSEQ multiplex PCR, and TCRdb kept only the in-frame ones, dropping some. V and J calls and clone size are copied from that table; D and trimming were computed from the DNA. The sample holds some 1 million clones, about 74% seen once. The split of CD4+ cells yielded CD45RA+ naive and CD45RA-negative memory subsets. V lost 0 bases and J 1 base, leaving 9 bases between the germline ends. Germline V CDR1 and CDR2: LNHNV, YYDKDF (reference sequence). This CDR3 spans 15 amino acids.

Sequencing input: memory CD4+ T cells sorted from blood. The subset is: CD45RA-negative fraction. This TCR derives from a man aged 18 to 29 in good health. The chain employs TRBV15 and TRBJ1-1; possible D gene TRBD1, 5 bases. CDR3 in amino acids: CATSRDGAKNTEAFF. DNA of the CDR3: TGTGCCACCAGCAGAGATGGGGCCAAGAACACTGAAGCTTTCTTT.